These T cell receptor beta chains were read from a single sample in a study of Graves' ophthalmopathy and Graves' hyperthyroidism. TCRdb re-called the multiplex PCR reads with MiXCR, one entry per CDR3 protein. Among 150,000 or so distinct CDR3 sequences listed, about 40% were seen once. The sequencing input was peripheral blood. Receptors originate from a woman aged 40 to 50 with Graves' ophthalmopathy. CDR3s include the opening cysteine and the closing phenylalanine or tryptophan. Each record gives: V gene, J gene, clone size, D gene, CDR3 DNA, CDR3 protein. The D gene is left open where the match is weak. Expanded clones get a size class; other rows say once, few or many, or leave the size out.

v_gene: TRBV4-3
j_gene: TRBJ1-1
abundance: many
d_gene: .
CDR3nt: TGCGCCAGCAGCCAAGTCACGAACACTGAAGCTTTCTTT
CDR3aa: CASSQVTNTEAFF

v_gene: TRBV6-5
j_gene: TRBJ2-2
abundance: .
d_gene: .
CDR3nt: TGTGCCAGCAGTTCGAAGAGCTACGACACCGGGGAGCTGTTTTTT
CDR3aa: CASSSKSYDTGELFF

v_gene: TRBV6-6
j_gene: TRBJ1-6
abundance: many
d_gene: .
CDR3nt: TGTGCCAGCAGTTACTCGAACTCACCCCTCCACTTT
CDR3aa: CASSYSNSPLHF

v_gene: TRBV28
j_gene: TRBJ2-7
abundance: many
d_gene: TRBD2
CDR3nt: TGTGCCAGCAGTTTGCCTAGCGGGGGCTACGAGCAGTACTTC
CDR3aa: CASSLPSGGYEQYF

v_gene: TRBV24-1
j_gene: TRBJ2-2
abundance: .
d_gene: TRBD2
CDR3nt: TGTGCCACCGAGCGGGAGGGCACCGGGGAGCTGTTTTTT
CDR3aa: CATEREGTGELFF

v_gene: TRBV18
j_gene: TRBJ1-1
abundance: many
d_gene: .
CDR3nt: TGTGCCAGCTCACGAGTCCGGGGAGAAACTGAAGCTTTCTTT
CDR3aa: CASSRVRGETEAFF

v_gene: TRBV2
j_gene: TRBJ2-7
abundance: .
d_gene: .
CDR3nt: TGTGCCGAAAGGGGGGAGGGCCTCTACGAGCAGTACTTC
CDR3aa: CAERGEGLYEQYF

v_gene: TRBV19
j_gene: TRBJ1-1
abundance: many
d_gene: .
CDR3nt: TGTGCCATAGGGACGCCGAACACTGAAGCTTTCTTT
CDR3aa: CAIGTPNTEAFF

v_gene: TRBV6-2/TRBV6-3
j_gene: TRBJ2-7
abundance: .
d_gene: .
CDR3nt: TGTGCCAGCAGTTACCCACTTAGCACCCCGAGCTACGAGCAGTACTTC
CDR3aa: CASSYPLSTPSYEQYF

v_gene: TRBV10-3
j_gene: TRBJ1-2
abundance: many
d_gene: TRBD1
CDR3nt: TGTGCCATCAGTGAGAGGGGGACAGGGATCGAGAACTATGGCTACACCTTC
CDR3aa: CAISERGTGIENYGYTF

v_gene: TRBV6-1
j_gene: TRBJ2-7
abundance: many
d_gene: TRBD1
CDR3nt: TGTGCCAGCTGGGCCAGGGGGTTAGTCGAGCAGTACTTC
CDR3aa: CASWARGLVEQYF

v_gene: TRBV7-2
j_gene: TRBJ1-1
abundance: many
d_gene: TRBD1
CDR3nt: TGTGCCAGCAGACCCAGGACAGGGACCAACACTGAAGCTTTCTTT
CDR3aa: CASRPRTGTNTEAFF

v_gene: TRBV27
j_gene: TRBJ1-5
abundance: .
d_gene: .
CDR3nt: TGTGCCAGCAAAAGAGGAGGGAGCAATCAGCCCCAGCATTTT
CDR3aa: CASKRGGSNQPQHF

v_gene: TRBV6-2/TRBV6-3
j_gene: TRBJ2-7
abundance: many
d_gene: .
CDR3nt: TGTGCCAGCAGTTACGGAGGTTTTGGATTAGACGAGCAGTACTTC
CDR3aa: CASSYGGFGLDEQYF

v_gene: TRBV19
j_gene: TRBJ2-6
abundance: many
d_gene: TRBD2
CDR3nt: TGTGCCAGTAGTAAGGCTAGCGGGACTGGGGCCAACGTCCTGACTTTC
CDR3aa: CASSKASGTGANVLTF

v_gene: TRBV11-2
j_gene: TRBJ2-7
abundance: few
d_gene: .
CDR3nt: TGTGCCAGCAGCTTAGACCTGGGGGCTCTGAACGAGCAGTACTTC
CDR3aa: CASSLDLGALNEQYF

v_gene: TRBV19
j_gene: TRBJ1-1
abundance: many
d_gene: .
CDR3nt: TGTGCCAGTAGTACCCATCCTTCCAGGGATTACACTGAAGCTTTCTTT
CDR3aa: CASSTHPSRDYTEAFF

v_gene: TRBV6-5
j_gene: TRBJ2-7
abundance: .
d_gene: TRBD1
CDR3nt: TGTGCCAGCAGTTACTCGGGGGACAGAGCCTACGAGCAGTACTTC
CDR3aa: CASSYSGDRAYEQYF

v_gene: TRBV9
j_gene: TRBJ1-1
abundance: many
d_gene: .
CDR3nt: TGTGCCAGCAGCGTAGATGGACCGAACACTGAAGCTTTCTTT
CDR3aa: CASSVDGPNTEAFF

v_gene: TRBV12-3/TRBV12-4
j_gene: TRBJ1-1
abundance: medium-sized
d_gene: TRBD1
CDR3nt: TGTGCCAGCAGTTTGGCAGGGGGCGGCACTGAAGCTTTCTTT
CDR3aa: CASSLAGGGTEAFF

v_gene: TRBV7-2
j_gene: TRBJ1-2
abundance: once
d_gene: .
CDR3nt: TGTGCCAGCAGCCCGGGACGCAGGGGCTACACCTTC
CDR3aa: CASSPGRRGYTF

v_gene: TRBV6-5
j_gene: TRBJ2-7
abundance: .
d_gene: TRBD1
CDR3nt: TGTGCCAGCAGTTACTCGAGACAGGGCGGGTACGAGCAGTACTTC
CDR3aa: CASSYSRQGGYEQYF

v_gene: TRBV11-2
j_gene: TRBJ1-3
abundance: many
d_gene: .
CDR3nt: TGTGCCAGCAGCACACATCAGTCAATCACTGGAAACACCATATATTTT
CDR3aa: CASSTHQSITGNTIYF

v_gene: TRBV30
j_gene: TRBJ1-2
abundance: many
d_gene: .
CDR3nt: TGTGCCTGGAGTGTAATCGGGGGCAGACCTAATGGCTACACCTTC
CDR3aa: CAWSVIGGRPNGYTF

v_gene: TRBV7-2
j_gene: TRBJ2-7
abundance: many
d_gene: .
CDR3nt: TGTGCCAGCAGCCCCCGGGCGGGATTGGGCGAGCAGTACTTC
CDR3aa: CASSPRAGLGEQYF

v_gene: TRBV7-2
j_gene: TRBJ2-7
abundance: many
d_gene: .
CDR3nt: TGTGCCAGCAGCTCATTTATGGACAGCGAGCAGTACTTC
CDR3aa: CASSSFMDSEQYF

v_gene: TRBV28
j_gene: TRBJ1-5
abundance: many
d_gene: TRBD1
CDR3nt: TGTGCCAGCAGTCCAGGACAGGGGGATCAGCCCCAGCATTTT
CDR3aa: CASSPGQGDQPQHF

v_gene: TRBV12-3/TRBV12-4
j_gene: TRBJ1-6
abundance: .
d_gene: TRBD1
CDR3nt: TGTGCCAGCAGTCAAACAGGGGTTGCTTCACCCCTCCACTTT
CDR3aa: CASSQTGVASPLHF

v_gene: TRBV5-1
j_gene: TRBJ1-1
abundance: many
d_gene: TRBD1
CDR3nt: TGCGCCAGCAGCTTGGGGACAGGAACTGAAGCTTTCTTT
CDR3aa: CASSLGTGTEAFF

v_gene: TRBV7-2
j_gene: TRBJ2-2
abundance: .
d_gene: TRBD2
CDR3nt: TGTGCCAGCACTACTAGCGGGAGTAGAACCGGGGAGCTGTTTTTT
CDR3aa: CASTTSGSRTGELFF

v_gene: TRBV6-2/TRBV6-3
j_gene: TRBJ2-5
abundance: .
d_gene: TRBD1
CDR3nt: TGTGCCAGCAGTCACAGAACGGACAGGTTTGCAGAGACCCAGTACTTC
CDR3aa: CASSHRTDRFAETQYF

v_gene: TRBV28
j_gene: TRBJ2-2
abundance: few
d_gene: .
CDR3nt: TGTGCCAGCAGTTTGACCAGCGGGGAGCTGTTTTTT
CDR3aa: CASSLTSGELFF

v_gene: TRBV27
j_gene: TRBJ2-5
abundance: many
d_gene: .
CDR3nt: TGTGCCAGCAGTTTATCAGGAAAGCAAGAGACCCAGTACTTC
CDR3aa: CASSLSGKQETQYF

v_gene: TRBV2
j_gene: TRBJ1-1
abundance: many
d_gene: .
CDR3nt: TGTGCCCGGAGAACAGGGAACACTGAAGCTTTCTTT
CDR3aa: CARRTGNTEAFF

v_gene: TRBV28
j_gene: TRBJ1-1
abundance: many
d_gene: .
CDR3nt: TGTGCCAGCAGTCTAGGGACGCGGATCACTGAAGCTTTCTTT
CDR3aa: CASSLGTRITEAFF

v_gene: TRBV6-5
j_gene: TRBJ2-5
abundance: many
d_gene: .
CDR3nt: TGTGCCAGCAGTTATCGGAACAGACAAGAGACCCAGTACTTC
CDR3aa: CASSYRNRQETQYF

v_gene: TRBV4-2
j_gene: TRBJ2-7
abundance: many
d_gene: TRBD2
CDR3nt: TGTGCCAGCAGCCAAACGCGGACTAGGGACGAGCAGTACTTC
CDR3aa: CASSQTRTRDEQYF

v_gene: TRBV12-3/TRBV12-4
j_gene: TRBJ2-7
abundance: .
d_gene: TRBD2
CDR3nt: TGTGCCAGCAGTTTTGGGACTAGACCCTACGAGCAGTACTTC
CDR3aa: CASSFGTRPYEQYF

v_gene: TRBV7-2
j_gene: TRBJ2-7
abundance: .
d_gene: TRBD1
CDR3nt: TGTGCCAGCAGCTTAGGTTTAGGACAGGGTAACGAGCAGTACTTC
CDR3aa: CASSLGLGQGNEQYF